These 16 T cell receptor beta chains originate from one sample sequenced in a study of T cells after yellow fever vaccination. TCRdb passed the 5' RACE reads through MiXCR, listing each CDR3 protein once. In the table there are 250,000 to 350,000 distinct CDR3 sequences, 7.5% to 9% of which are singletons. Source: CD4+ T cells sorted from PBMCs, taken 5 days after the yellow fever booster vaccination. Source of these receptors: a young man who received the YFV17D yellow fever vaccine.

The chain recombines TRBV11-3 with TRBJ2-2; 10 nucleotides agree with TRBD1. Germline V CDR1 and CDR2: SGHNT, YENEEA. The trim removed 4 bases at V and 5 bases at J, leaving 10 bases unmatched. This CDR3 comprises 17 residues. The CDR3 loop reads CASSWEGRDRGTGELFF. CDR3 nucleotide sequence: TGTGCCAGCAGCTGGGAAGGCCGGGACAGGGGTACCGGGGAGCTGTTTTTT.

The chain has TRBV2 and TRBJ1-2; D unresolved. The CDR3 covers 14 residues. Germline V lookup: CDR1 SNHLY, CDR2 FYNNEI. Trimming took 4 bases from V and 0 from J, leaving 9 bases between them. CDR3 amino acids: CASSAPATNYGYTF. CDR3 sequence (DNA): TGTGCCAGCAGTGCCCCGGCTACTAACTATGGCTACACCTTC.

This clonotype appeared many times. The CDR3 spells CASSNSYTDTQYF. The DNA for the CDR3 is TGTGCCAGCAGCAACTCGTACACAGATACGCAGTATTTT. This chain links TRBV28 with TRBJ2-3; D is uncertain. The ends were cut back, 6 bases at V and 2 bases at J, with 9 bases in the middle. Per germline, CDR1 MDHEN and CDR2 SYDVKM. CDR3 length: 13 residues.

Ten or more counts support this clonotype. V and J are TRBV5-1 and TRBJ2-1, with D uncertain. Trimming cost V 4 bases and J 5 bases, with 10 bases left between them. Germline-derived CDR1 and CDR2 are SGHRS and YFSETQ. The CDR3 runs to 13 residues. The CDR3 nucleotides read TGCGCCAGCAGCCCGGACGGAGACAATGAGCAGTTCTTC. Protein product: CASSPDGDNEQFF.

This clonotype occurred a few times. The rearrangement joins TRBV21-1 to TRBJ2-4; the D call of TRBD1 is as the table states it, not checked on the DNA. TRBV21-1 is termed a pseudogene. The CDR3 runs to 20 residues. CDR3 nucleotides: TGTGCCAGCAGCATTTCATCCGGGAAGTTACTCCACCGGTCCAAAAACATTCAGTACTTC. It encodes CASSISSGKLLHRSKNIQYF.

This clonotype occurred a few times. The CDR3 here is CASSTWTGGNEQFF. Here the CDR3 DNA reads TGTGCCAGCAGCACTTGGACAGGGGGAAATGAGCAGTTCTTC. J is TRBJ2-1 and V is TRBV9; 10 bases fit TRBD1. V shed 4 bases and J 7 bases; nucleotides not matched to a gene: 5. The CDR3 consists of 14 residues. Germline V lookup: CDR1 SGDLS, CDR2 YYNGEE.

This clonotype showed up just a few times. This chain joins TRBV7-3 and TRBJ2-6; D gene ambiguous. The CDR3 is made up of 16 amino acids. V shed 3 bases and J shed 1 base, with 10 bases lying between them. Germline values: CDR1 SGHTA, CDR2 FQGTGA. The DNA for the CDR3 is TGTGCCAGCAGCTTGGATTATGGTTCTGGGGCCAACGTCCTGACTTTC. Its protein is CASSLDYGSGANVLTF.

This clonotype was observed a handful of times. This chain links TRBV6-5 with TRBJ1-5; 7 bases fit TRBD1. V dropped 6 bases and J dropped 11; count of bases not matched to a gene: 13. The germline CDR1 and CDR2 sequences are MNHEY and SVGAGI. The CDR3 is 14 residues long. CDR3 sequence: CASRTPGDSLTQHF. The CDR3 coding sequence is TGTGCCAGCAGGACACCGGGGGACAGCCTGACCCAGCATTTT.

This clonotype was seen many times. The CDR3 region has the DNA TGCAGTGCTAGGAGCGGGGGCACAGATACGCAGTATTTT. It encodes CSARSGGTDTQYF. V gene TRBV20-1 combines with J gene TRBJ2-3; 7 nucleotides match TRBD2. The V and J ends lost 3 bases and 1 base, in that order; junction bases with no gene match: 1. Germline CDR1 DFQATT, CDR2 SNEGSKA (reference sequence). The CDR3 length is 13 residues.

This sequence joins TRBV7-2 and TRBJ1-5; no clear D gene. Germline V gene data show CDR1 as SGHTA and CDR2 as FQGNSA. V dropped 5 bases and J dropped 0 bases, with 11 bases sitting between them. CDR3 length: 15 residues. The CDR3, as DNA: TGTGCCAGCAGCAACGGCTTGGGTAGCAATCAGCCCCAGCATTTT. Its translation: CASSNGLGSNQPQHF.

CDR3 sequence (DNA): TGCGCCAGCAGCTTGCAGCCCTACTCTGGAAACACCATATATTTT. This encodes CASSLQPYSGNTIYF. V is TRBV5-1 and J is TRBJ1-3; D is ambiguous. CDR1 is SGHRS, CDR2 YFSETQ, per germline. Trimming removed 1 base from V and 0 bases from J, with 8 bases in between. This CDR3 contains 15 residues.

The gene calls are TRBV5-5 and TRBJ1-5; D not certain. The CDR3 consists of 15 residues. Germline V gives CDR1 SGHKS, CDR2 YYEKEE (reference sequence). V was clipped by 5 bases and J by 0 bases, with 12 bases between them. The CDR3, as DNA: TGTGCCAGCAGGCCTTCGGGGATTAGCAATCAGCCCCAGCATTTT. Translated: CASRPSGISNQPQHF.

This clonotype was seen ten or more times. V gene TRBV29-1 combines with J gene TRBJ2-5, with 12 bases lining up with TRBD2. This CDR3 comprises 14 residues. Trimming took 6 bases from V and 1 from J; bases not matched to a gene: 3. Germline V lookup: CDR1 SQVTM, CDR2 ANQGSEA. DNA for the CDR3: TGCAGCGTACCGGGACTAGCGGGCCAAGAGACCCAGTACTTC. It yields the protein CSVPGLAGQETQYF.

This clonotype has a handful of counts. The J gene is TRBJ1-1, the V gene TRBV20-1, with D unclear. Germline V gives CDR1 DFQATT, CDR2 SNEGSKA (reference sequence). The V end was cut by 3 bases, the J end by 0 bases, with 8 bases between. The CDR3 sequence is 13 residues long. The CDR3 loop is CSASWDMNTEAFF. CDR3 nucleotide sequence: TGCAGTGCTAGTTGGGATATGAACACTGAAGCTTTCTTT.

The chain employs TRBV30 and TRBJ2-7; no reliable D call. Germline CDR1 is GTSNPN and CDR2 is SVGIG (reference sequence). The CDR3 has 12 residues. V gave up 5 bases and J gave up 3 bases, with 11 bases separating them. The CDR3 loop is CAWAVTLYEQYF. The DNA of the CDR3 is TGTGCCTGGGCTGTAACCCTCTACGAGCAGTACTTC.

CDR3 sequence: CASSLLGEGNQPQHF. The CDR3 coding sequence is TGTGCCAGCAGCTTATTAGGGGAGGGCAATCAGCCCCAGCATTTT. The chain joins TRBV7-2 to TRBJ1-5, with a possible D match to TRBD1 (5 bases). Germline assignment: CDR1 SGHTA and CDR2 FQGNSA. This CDR3 has 15 residues. The V gene lost 2 bases and the J gene lost 2 bases, with 10 bases spanning the gap.